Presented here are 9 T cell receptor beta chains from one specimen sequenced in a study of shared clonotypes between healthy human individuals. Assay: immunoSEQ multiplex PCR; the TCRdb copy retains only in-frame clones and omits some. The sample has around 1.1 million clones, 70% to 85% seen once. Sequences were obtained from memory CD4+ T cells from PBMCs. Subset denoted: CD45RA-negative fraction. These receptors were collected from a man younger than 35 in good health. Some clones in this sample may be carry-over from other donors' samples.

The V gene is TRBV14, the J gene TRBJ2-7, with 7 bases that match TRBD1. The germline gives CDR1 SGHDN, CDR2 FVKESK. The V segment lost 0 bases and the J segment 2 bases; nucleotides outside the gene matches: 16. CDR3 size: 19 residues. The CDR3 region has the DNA TGTGCCAGCAGCCAAGATGAGGGGGCCCAGGAGCACCATACCTACGAGCAGTACTTC. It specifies CASSQDEGAQEHHTYEQYF. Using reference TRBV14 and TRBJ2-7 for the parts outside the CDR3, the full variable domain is EAGVTQFPSHSVIEKGQTVTLRCDPISGHDNLYWYRRVMGKEIKFLLHFVKESKQDESGMPNNRFLAERTGGTYSTLKVQPAELEDSGVYFCASSQDEGAQEHHTYEQYFGPGTRLTVT.

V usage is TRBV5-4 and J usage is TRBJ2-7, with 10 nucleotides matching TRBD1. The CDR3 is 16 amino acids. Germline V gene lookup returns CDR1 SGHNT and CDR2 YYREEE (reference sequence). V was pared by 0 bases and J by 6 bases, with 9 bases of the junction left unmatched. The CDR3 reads CASSLGGTGVFGEQYF. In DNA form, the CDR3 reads TGTGCCAGCAGCTTGGGTGGGACAGGGGTATTCGGCGAGCAGTACTTC.

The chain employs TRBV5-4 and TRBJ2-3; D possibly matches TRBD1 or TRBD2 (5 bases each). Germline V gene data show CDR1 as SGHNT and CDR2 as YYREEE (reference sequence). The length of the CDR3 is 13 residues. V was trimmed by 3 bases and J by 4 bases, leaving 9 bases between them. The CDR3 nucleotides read TGTGCCAGCAGCTACCGGGACCCAGATACGCAGTATTTT. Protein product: CASSYRDPDTQYF.

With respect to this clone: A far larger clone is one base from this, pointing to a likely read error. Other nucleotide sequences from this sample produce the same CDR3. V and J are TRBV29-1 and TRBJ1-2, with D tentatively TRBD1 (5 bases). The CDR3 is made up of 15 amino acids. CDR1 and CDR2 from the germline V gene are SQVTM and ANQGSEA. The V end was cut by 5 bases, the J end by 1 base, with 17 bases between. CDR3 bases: TGCAGCGTTAACGAGGACGGCGGGGGTAACTATGGCTACACCTTC. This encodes CSVNEDGGGNYGYTF.

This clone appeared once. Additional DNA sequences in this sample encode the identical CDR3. In DNA form, the CDR3 reads TGTGCCAGTAGTATAGGGCAGAAGAACACTGAAGCTTTCTTT. It yields the protein CASSIGQKNTEAFF. V usage is TRBV19 and J usage is TRBJ1-1, with D uncertain. Germline V gene lookup returns CDR1 LNHDA and CDR2 SQIVND (reference sequence). Trimming took 1 base from V and 1 from J, leaving 7 bases between them. CDR3 size: 14 residues.

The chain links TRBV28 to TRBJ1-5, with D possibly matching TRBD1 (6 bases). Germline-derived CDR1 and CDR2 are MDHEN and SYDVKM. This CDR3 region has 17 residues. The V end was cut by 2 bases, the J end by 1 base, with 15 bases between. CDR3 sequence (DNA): TGTGCCAGCAGTTTACGGGGGGCGGGATCCAGCAATCAGCCCCAGCATTTT. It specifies CASSLRGAGSSNQPQHF.

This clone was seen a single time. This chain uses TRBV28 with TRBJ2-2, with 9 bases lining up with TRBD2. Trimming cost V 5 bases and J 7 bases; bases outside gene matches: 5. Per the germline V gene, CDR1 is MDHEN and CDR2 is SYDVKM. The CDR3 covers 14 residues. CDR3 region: CASSTFSGSGELFF. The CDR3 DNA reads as TGTGCCAGCAGTACTTTTAGCGGGAGCGGGGAGCTGTTTTTT.

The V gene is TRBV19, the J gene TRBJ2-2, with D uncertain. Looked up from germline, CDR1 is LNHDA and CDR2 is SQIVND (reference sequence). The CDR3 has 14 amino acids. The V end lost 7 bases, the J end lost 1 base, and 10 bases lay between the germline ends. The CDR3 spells CASIGGWNTGELFF. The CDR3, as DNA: TGTGCCAGTATCGGCGGATGGAACACCGGGGAGCTGTTTTTT.

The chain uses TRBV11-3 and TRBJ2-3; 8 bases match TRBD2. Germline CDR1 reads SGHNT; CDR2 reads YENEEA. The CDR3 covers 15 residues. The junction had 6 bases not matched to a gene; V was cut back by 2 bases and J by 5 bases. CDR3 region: CASSLRSGSLDTQYF. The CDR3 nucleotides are TGTGCCAGCAGCTTACGGAGCGGGAGTTTAGATACGCAGTATTTT.